These 32 T cell receptor beta chains originate from one sample sequenced in a study of metastatic and nonmetastatic thyroid tumors. TCRdb re-called the PCR reads via MiXCR. Of some 23,000 clones listed, 10% to 15% are singletons. Thyroid surgery was preceded by no treatment in any patient. The sample taken for sequencing was blood. Receptors were obtained from a female donor with papillary thyroid cancer or a benign thyroid nodule (not recorded which). Some clones in this sample may be carry-over from other donors' samples.

This clone occurred many times. The chain links TRBV11-3 to TRBJ1-6; D is uncertain. V lost 1 base and J 10 bases, leaving 8 bases between the germline ends. The germline CDR1 and CDR2 sequences are SGHNT and YENEEA. The CDR3 runs 13 residues. CDR3 sequence (DNA): TGTGCCAGCAGCTTAGGAGCAGGATCACCCCTCCACTTT. Its translation: CASSLGAGSPLHF.

The sample holds many counts of this clone. This rearrangement joins TRBV5-4 to TRBJ2-1; D unclear. CDR3 length: 14 amino acids. Germline CDR1 is SGHNT and CDR2 is YYREEE (reference sequence). V was trimmed by 4 bases and J by 5 bases, leaving 13 bases between them. CDR3 residues: CASSRVGIHNEQFF. The CDR3 coding sequence is TGTGCCAGCAGCAGGGTTGGGATTCACAATGAGCAGTTCTTC.

Ten or more counts support this clone. V usage is TRBV27 and J usage is TRBJ2-5; a weak D match, TRBD2 (6 bases). The length of the CDR3 is 13 residues. V was cut by 2 bases and J by 5 bases, with 9 bases left in between. CDR1 is MNHEY, CDR2 SMNVEV, per germline (reference sequence). The CDR3 sequence is CASSLRERETQYF. In DNA form, the CDR3 reads TGTGCCAGCAGTTTACGGGAGCGGGAGACCCAGTACTTC.

Many counts were recorded for this clone. J is TRBJ2-7 and V is TRBV20-1, with TRBD2 matching 8 bases. Germline-derived CDR1 and CDR2 are DFQATT and SNEGSKA (reference sequence). Losses at the gene ends were 1 base for V and 2 bases for J; bases not matched to a gene: 4. This CDR3 region has 14 residues. The CDR3 sequence: CSARVERGTYEQYF. The CDR3 DNA reads TGCAGTGCTAGAGTTGAGCGGGGGACCTACGAGCAGTACTTC.

The CDR3 sequence: CSGNRGPEQFF. The CDR3 DNA reads as TGCAGTGGCAACAGGGGTCCTGAGCAGTTCTTC. The chain recombines TRBV20-1 with TRBJ2-1; TRBD1 agrees at 7 bases. The germline CDR1 and CDR2 sequences are DFQATT and SNEGSKA (reference sequence). The V and J ends lost 7 bases and 9 bases, in that order; junction bases with no gene match: 6. The CDR3 has 11 amino acids.

This clone was seen many times. Here the CDR3 DNA reads TGTGCCAGCAGCTCCGGGCCTCAAACAGATACGCAGTATTTT. Residues: CASSSGPQTDTQYF. The chain employs TRBV7-2 and TRBJ2-3; D unclear. Germline CDR1 SGHTA, CDR2 FQGNSA. Trimming shortened V by 4 bases and J by 3 bases, and 11 bases separated the two germline ends. The CDR3 runs to 14 residues.

Ten or more counts support this clone. The chain carries TRBV7-2 and TRBJ2-1; D call uncertain. Germline V gene lookup returns CDR1 SGHTA and CDR2 FQGNSA. The germline V and J ends were trimmed by 5 bases and 6 bases, with 11 bases remaining between them. The CDR3 spans 13 residues. In nucleotides, the CDR3 is TGTGCCAGCAGCCGGTCCGTGGGCAATGAGCAGTTCTTC. It specifies CASSRSVGNEQFF.

This clone turned up a few times. A much larger clone differs from this one at a single base, so this may be a read error. The missing conserved phenylalanine or tryptophan at the end of this CDR3 makes a read error likely. The same CDR3 arises from other DNA sequences in this sample as well. This chain uses TRBV6-1 with TRBJ2-3; perhaps D is TRBD1 or TRBD2 (6 bases each). The germline V gene encodes CDR1 MNHNS and CDR2 SASEGT. The CDR3 sequence is 14 residues long. Trimming removed 6 bases at V and 4 bases at J, with 14 bases between. This chain's CDR3 is CASRRGLPPDTQYS. In nucleotides, the CDR3 is TGTGCCAGCAGACGGGGGCTTCCCCCAGATACGCAGTATTCT.

This clone qualifies as medium-sized. V is TRBV4-1 and J is TRBJ2-3, with 7 bases identical to TRBD2. The CDR3 is 16 amino acids. CDR1 is MGHRA, CDR2 YSYEKL, per germline. V lost 1 base to trimming and J lost 1 base; unmatched junction nucleotides: 5. CDR3 sequence: CASSQALAERTDTQYF. In nucleotides, the CDR3 is TGCGCCAGCAGCCAAGCTCTAGCGGAGCGCACAGATACGCAGTATTTT.

This clone came up many times. The chain joins TRBV12-3 or TRBV12-4 to TRBJ2-2, with D possibly being TRBD1 (6 bases). Trimming shortened V by 4 bases and J by 2 bases, and 8 bases separated the two germline ends. The CDR3 has 14 amino acids. CDR3 sequence (DNA): TGTGCCAGCAGTTACAGGGACAACACCGGGGAGCTGTTTTTT. The encoded protein is CASSYRDNTGELFF.

At least ten counts were recorded for this clone. The chain is built from TRBV6-2 or TRBV6-3 and TRBJ2-1, with a weak D call TRBD2 (5 bases). The V gene's germline CDR1 is MNHEY and CDR2 SVGEGT. Trimming removed 6 bases from V and 6 bases from J, with 9 bases in between. The CDR3 spans 12 residues. DNA for the CDR3: TGTGCCAGCAGCCGGACTTTCAATGAGCAGTTCTTC. This codes for CASSRTFNEQFF.

In its sample, this clone was seen many times. The chain recombines TRBV7-9 with TRBJ2-1; TRBD2 matches 12 bases. The CDR3 consists of 15 residues. CDR1 is SEHNR, CDR2 FQNEAQ, per germline (reference sequence). With V trimmed by 6 bases and J by 8 bases, 8 bases remained unmatched. This CDR3 reads CASSYVTSGSYEQFF. As DNA, the CDR3 is TGTGCCAGCAGTTACGTGACTAGCGGGAGCTATGAGCAGTTCTTC.

In this sample, this clone turned up many times. V is TRBV7-9 and J is TRBJ2-3; D uncertain. Germline V gene sequence: CDR1 SEHNR, CDR2 FQNEAQ (reference sequence). Trimming shortened V by 5 bases and J by 2 bases, and 14 bases separated the two germline ends. The CDR3 runs 15 residues. CDR3 DNA sequence: TGTGCCAGCAGCCACCACGGTCGGCTCACAGATACGCAGTATTTT. Protein sequence: CASSHHGRLTDTQYF. Based on the CDR3 plus reference TRBV7-9 and TRBJ2-3, the full variable domain is DTGVSQNPRHKITKRGQNVTFRCDPISEHNRLYWYRQTLGQGPEFLTYFQNEAQLEKSRLLSDRFSAERPKGSFSTLEIQRTEQGDSAMYLCASSHHGRLTDTQYFGPGTRLTVL.

This clone was counted ten times or more. The genes are TRBV30 and TRBJ1-4, with D possibly matching TRBD1 (5 bases). Looked up from germline, CDR1 is GTSNPN and CDR2 is SVGIG (reference sequence). CDR3 length equals 15 residues. The V end was cut by 0 bases, the J end by 7 bases, with 15 bases between. DNA for the CDR3: TGTGCCTGGAGTGTACGACAGAGCAATATTGAAAAACTGTTTTTT. The encoded protein is CAWSVRQSNIEKLFF.

This clone was seen repeatedly, ten times or more. This rearrangement joins TRBV30 to TRBJ2-7; no reliable D call. With 0 bases removed from V and 3 bases from J, the gap between germline ends came to 6 bases. The CDR3 consists of 12 residues. Germline CDR1 and CDR2: GTSNPN and SVGIG (reference sequence). In DNA form, the CDR3 reads TGTGCCTGGAGTGTACCTCGCTACGAGCAGTACTTC. The encoded protein is CAWSVPRYEQYF. The variable domain in full, with the rest retrieved from reference TRBV30 and TRBJ2-7, is SQTIHQWPATLVQPVGSPLSLECTVEGTSNPNLYWYRQAAGRGLQLLFYSVGIGQISSEVPQNLSASRPQDRQFILSSKKLLLSDSGFYLCAWSVPRYEQYFGPGTRLTVT.

In this sample, this clone turned up many times. This chain joins TRBV15 and TRBJ2-2; D ambiguous. Trimming shortened V by 0 bases and J by 8 bases, and 4 bases separated the two germline ends. CDR1 and CDR2 (germline): LNHNV, YYDKDF (reference sequence). The CDR3 sequence is 12 residues long. The CDR3 DNA reads TGTGCCACCAGCAGAGAGTGGGGGGAGCTGTTTTTT. This sequence encodes CATSREWGELFF.

Many counts were recorded for this clone. V gene TRBV20-1 combines with J gene TRBJ2-7; the D gene could be TRBD1 or TRBD2 (5 bases each). The germline gives CDR1 DFQATT, CDR2 SNEGSKA (reference sequence). V was cut by 6 bases and J by 4 bases, with 13 bases left in between. The CDR3 consists of 12 residues. The CDR3: CSAPKGTYEQYF. The CDR3 DNA sequence: TGCAGTGCCCCGAAGGGGACGTACGAGCAGTACTTC.

This clone was observed at least ten times. The rearrangement uses TRBV2 and TRBJ1-5, with 8 positions matching TRBD1. The germline CDR1 and CDR2 sequences are SNHLY and FYNNEI. This CDR3 is built from 14 residues. V dropped 8 bases and J dropped 3; count of bases not matched to a gene: 6. CDR3 protein: CASSNRGNNQPQHF. CDR3 in DNA: TGTGCCAGCTCTAACAGGGGGAACAATCAGCCCCAGCATTTT.

Many counts were recorded for this clone. The chain couples TRBV28 to TRBJ1-5; 8 bases map to TRBD1. The V gene's germline CDR1 is MDHEN and CDR2 SYDVKM. This CDR3 contains 16 residues. V lost 6 bases to trimming and J lost 4 bases; unmatched junction nucleotides: 11. This CDR3 reads CASRPLAQGANQPQHF. The CDR3 DNA follows: TGTGCCAGCAGACCCCTCGCCCAGGGGGCGAATCAGCCCCAGCATTTT.

This clone was seen many times. J is TRBJ2-2 and V is TRBV7-9; D is uncertain. The CDR3 is 15 residues long. The germline V gene has CDR1 SEHNR and CDR2 FQNEAQ (reference sequence). Trimming removed 5 bases at V and 3 bases at J, with 13 bases between. CDR3 loop: CASSTPLVDTGELFF. CDR3 coding DNA: TGTGCCAGCAGCACCCCACTGGTGGACACCGGGGAGCTGTTTTTT.

This clone appeared a few times. The rearrangement links TRBV6-2 or TRBV6-3 to TRBJ1-6, with a weak D call TRBD1 (5 bases). Germline CDR1 reads MNHEY; CDR2 reads SVGEGT. CDR3 length: 14 residues. The V end was cut by 5 bases, the J end by 10 bases, with 15 bases between. The CDR3: CASSAIGGASPLHF. CDR3 in DNA: TGTGCCAGCAGTGCTATCGGAGGGGCATCACCCCTCCACTTT.

This clone was counted between two and nine times. The chain employs TRBV28 and TRBJ2-7; 10 bases line up with TRBD1. The CDR3 covers 15 residues. V was pared by 4 bases and J by 6 bases, with 9 bases of the junction left unmatched. Germline V gives CDR1 MDHEN, CDR2 SYDVKM. This CDR3 is CASSSPGQGFTEQYF. In DNA form, the CDR3 reads TGTGCCAGCAGTTCCCCGGGACAGGGGTTTACCGAGCAGTACTTC.

This clone was detected ten times or more. The rearrangement links TRBV24-1 to TRBJ2-1; no clear D gene. The CDR3 length is 19 residues. Germline CDR1 and CDR2: KGHDR and SFDVKD. V lost 4 bases and J 2 bases, leaving 23 bases between the germline ends. Here the CDR3 DNA reads TGTGCCACCAGTGACTATATGGGCTCCTCAGTTCCCACCTACAATGAGCAGTTCTTC. It encodes CATSDYMGSSVPTYNEQFF.

The table lists this clone with a few counts. The chain carries TRBV2 and TRBJ2-2; 7 bases agree with TRBD2. Germline-derived CDR1 and CDR2 are SNHLY and FYNNEI. V was clipped by 6 bases and J by 4 bases; unmatched bases: 2. The CDR3 loop spans 13 amino acids. The DNA of the CDR3 is TGTGCCAGCAGGGGAGGGGTCACCGGGGAGCTGTTTTTT. Translating gives CASRGGVTGELFF.

This clone has at least ten counts. The chain uses TRBV20-1 and TRBJ2-7, with 11 bases fitting TRBD2. Germline CDR1 DFQATT, CDR2 SNEGSKA (reference sequence). V lost 5 bases and J lost 4; bases outside the gene matches: 7. This CDR3 has 14 residues. In nucleotides, the CDR3 is TGCAGTGCTCTACTAGCGGGAGCCGCTTACGAGCAGTACTTC. This sequence encodes CSALLAGAAYEQYF.

This clone was seen ten or more times. V usage is TRBV11-1 and J usage is TRBJ2-7; D perhaps matches TRBD1 (6 bases). The CDR3 is 13 amino acids. V was shortened by 4 bases and J by 0 bases, with 7 bases between the two germline ends. Germline CDR1 reads SGHAT; CDR2 reads FQDESV (reference sequence). In DNA form, the CDR3 reads TGTGCCAGCAGCTCGGACAGCTCCTACGAGCAGTACTTC. Protein: CASSSDSSYEQYF.

This clone was recorded many times. CDR3 sequence: CASSLGQAQPQHF. The CDR3 coding sequence is TGTGCCAGCAGCTTAGGACAGGCTCAGCCCCAGCATTTT. J is TRBJ1-5 and V is TRBV5-8; 7 bases align to TRBD1. Per germline, CDR1 SGHTS and CDR2 YDEGEE. J lost 6 bases, V lost 2 bases, and 2 bases had no gene match. CDR3 length equals 13 residues.

The table lists this clone with a few counts. V usage is TRBV5-6 and J usage is TRBJ2-1, with D possibly being TRBD2 (6 bases). The CDR3 has 14 residues. Trimming took 4 bases from V and 3 from J, leaving 11 bases between them. Per the germline V gene, CDR1 is SGHDT and CDR2 is YYEEEE. In nucleotides, the CDR3 is TGTGCCAGCAGCGAGGGACTTGGCTACAATGAGCAGTTCTTC. Its protein product is CASSEGLGYNEQFF.

In the case of this clone: The CDR3 ends on some other residue instead of the conserved phenylalanine or tryptophan, so this is likely a read error. The chain recombines TRBV11-1 with TRBJ2-7; TRBD2 matches 8 bases. Germline CDR1 and CDR2: SGHAT and FQDESV (reference sequence). V was clipped by 5 bases and J by 3 bases; unmatched bases: 12. There are 16 residues in the CDR3. Here the CDR3 reads CASSRAITSGIYEQYL. CDR3 in DNA: TGTGCCAGCAGCCGGGCCATCACTAGCGGCATCTACGAGCAGTACTTG.

The chain joins TRBV9 to TRBJ2-7; 9 positions agree with TRBD1. The CDR3 consists of 14 residues. The V gene end was trimmed by 1 base and the J gene end by 4 bases; junction bases not matched to a gene: 3. Germline V gives CDR1 SGDLS, CDR2 YYNGEE. The CDR3 is CASSVTDRGYEQYF. CDR3 bases: TGTGCCAGCAGCGTAACTGACAGGGGGTACGAGCAGTACTTC.

This clone was recorded at least ten times. V and J are TRBV6-1 and TRBJ2-5; 8 bases line up with TRBD2. V gave up 5 bases and J gave up 1 base; unmatched junction bases: 3. This CDR3 region has 14 residues. The germline gives CDR1 MNHNS, CDR2 SASEGT. CDR3 in DNA: TGTGCCAGCAGTAAACTAGCGGTCCAAGAGACCCAGTACTTC. Its protein is CASSKLAVQETQYF.

This clone was observed many times. At one of its ends the junction is not consistent with the germline gene, which may arise from a read error. Other nucleotide sequences from this sample produce the same CDR3. The chain links TRBV3-1 to TRBJ2-5; D gene ambiguous. Germline lookup yields CDR1 LGHDT and CDR2 YNNKEL (reference sequence). CDR3 length equals 13 residues. The CDR3 loop is CASSQTLDQTQYF. CDR3 DNA sequence: TGCGCCAGCAGCCAAACCCTCGATCAGACCCAGTACTTC.